The next 4 T cell receptor beta chains were all read from a single sample in a study of circulating tumor DNA in untreated peripheral T-cell lymphoma. Here immunoSEQ multiplex PCR was the method, and the copy in TCRdb shows in-frame clones only, minus some. Of 2,000 or so clones listed, 65% to 75% are singletons. The sample taken for sequencing was tumor tissue. These receptors were taken from a human donor with peripheral T-cell lymphoma.

The J gene is TRBJ2-2, the V gene TRBV27; TRBD2 agrees at 11 bases. This CDR3 has 16 amino acids. V trimming: 5 bases; J trimming: 6 bases; junction bases outside the gene matches: 8. CDR1 and CDR2 from the germline V gene are MNHEY and SMNVEV (reference sequence). This chain's CDR3 is CASSLTGTSGSGELFF. The CDR3 DNA is TGTGCCAGCAGTCTAACCGGGACTAGCGGATCCGGGGAGCTGTTTTTT.

The rearrangement links TRBV19 to TRBJ1-1; D remains ambiguous. Germline loops: CDR1 LNHDA, CDR2 SQIVND (reference sequence). The CDR3 length is 13 residues. Trimming removed 7 bases at V and 0 bases at J, with 9 bases between. CDR3 coding DNA: TGTGCCAGTACCCTAGTGATGAACACTGAAGCTTTCTTT. Residues: CASTLVMNTEAFF.

The V call is TRBV11-3, the J call TRBJ1-1; tentative D call: TRBD1 (6 bases). V was cut by 3 bases and J by 0 bases, with 11 bases left in between. This CDR3 comprises 15 residues. The germline V gene has CDR1 SGHNT and CDR2 YENEEA. Written as DNA, the CDR3 is TGTGCCAGCAGCTTGTGGCAGGGGTTGAACACTGAAGCTTTCTTT. Protein product: CASSLWQGLNTEAFF.

The rearrangement uses TRBV19 and TRBJ1-1; D is unresolved. This CDR3 has 13 residues. The germline V gene has CDR1 LNHDA and CDR2 SQIVND (reference sequence). V shed 5 bases and J shed 3 bases, with 10 bases lying between them. The CDR3 sequence is CASSWIEDTEAFF. The CDR3 nucleotides are TGTGCCAGTAGTTGGATAGAAGACACTGAAGCTTTCTTT. The whole variable domain, remainder taken from reference TRBV19 and TRBJ1-1, is DGGITQSPKYLFRKEGQNVTLSCEQNLNHDAMYWYRQDPGQGLRLIYYSQIVNDFQKGDIAEGYSVSREKKESFPLTVTSAQKNPTAFYLCASSWIEDTEAFFGQGTRLTVV.